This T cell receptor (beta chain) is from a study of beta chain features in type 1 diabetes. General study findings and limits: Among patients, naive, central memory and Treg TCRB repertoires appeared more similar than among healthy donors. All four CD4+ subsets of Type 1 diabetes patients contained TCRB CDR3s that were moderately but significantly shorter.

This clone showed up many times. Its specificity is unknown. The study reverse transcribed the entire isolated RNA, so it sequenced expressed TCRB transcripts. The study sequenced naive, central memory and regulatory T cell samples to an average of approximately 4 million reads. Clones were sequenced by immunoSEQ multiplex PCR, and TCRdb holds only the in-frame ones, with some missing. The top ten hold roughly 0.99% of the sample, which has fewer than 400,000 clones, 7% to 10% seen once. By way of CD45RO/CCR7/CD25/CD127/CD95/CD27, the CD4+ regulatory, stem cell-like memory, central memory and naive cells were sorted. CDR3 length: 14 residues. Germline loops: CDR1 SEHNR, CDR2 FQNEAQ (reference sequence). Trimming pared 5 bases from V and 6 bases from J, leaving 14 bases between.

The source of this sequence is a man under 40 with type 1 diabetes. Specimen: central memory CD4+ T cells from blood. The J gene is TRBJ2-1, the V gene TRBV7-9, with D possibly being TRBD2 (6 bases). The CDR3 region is CASSPPPGVNEQFF. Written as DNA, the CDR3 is TGTGCCAGCAGCCCTCCTCCGGGGGTCAATGAGCAGTTCTTC.